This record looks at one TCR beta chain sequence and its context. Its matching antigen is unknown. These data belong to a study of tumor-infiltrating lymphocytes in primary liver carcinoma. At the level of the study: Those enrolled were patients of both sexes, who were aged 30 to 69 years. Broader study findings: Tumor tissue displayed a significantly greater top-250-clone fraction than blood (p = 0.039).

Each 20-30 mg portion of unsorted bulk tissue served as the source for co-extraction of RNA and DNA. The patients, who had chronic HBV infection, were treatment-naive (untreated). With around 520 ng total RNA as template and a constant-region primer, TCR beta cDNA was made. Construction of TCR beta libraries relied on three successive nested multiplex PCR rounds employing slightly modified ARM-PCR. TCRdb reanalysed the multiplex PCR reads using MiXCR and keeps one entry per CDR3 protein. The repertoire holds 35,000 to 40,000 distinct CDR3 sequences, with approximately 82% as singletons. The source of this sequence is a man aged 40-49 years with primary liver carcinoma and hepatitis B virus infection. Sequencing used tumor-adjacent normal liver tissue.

The CDR3 spells CASGSSFGDTTEAFF. The CDR3 region has the DNA TGTGCTAGCGGCTCATCTTTCGGAGATACAACTGAAGCTTTCTTT. The chain carries TRBV11-2 and TRBJ1-1; no reliable D call. The length of the CDR3 is 15 residues. Germline CDR1 and CDR2: SGHAT and FQNNGV.